Below are 19 T cell receptor beta chains sequenced from a single sample in a study of blood T cell repertoires in COVID-19. Sequencing used immunoSEQ multiplex PCR; TCRdb keeps in-frame clones, though not all of them. The table records 300,000 to 350,000 clones, 65% to 90% of them present only once. The sequenced sample consisted of PBMCs or T cells enriched from blood (not recorded which). The receptors were gathered from a middle-aged woman with acute COVID-19.

The chain recombines TRBV28 with TRBJ1-5; tentatively, D is TRBD1 (6 bases). This CDR3 spans 18 amino acids. V dropped 1 base and J dropped 4 bases, with 20 bases sitting between them. The V gene's germline CDR1 is MDHEN and CDR2 SYDVKM. In nucleotides, the CDR3 is TGTGCCAGCAGTTTATTCTTTGCGGGGGCCGGAATTAATCAGCCCCAGCATTTT. It yields the protein CASSLFFAGAGINQPQHF.

This clone was counted a single time. The V gene is TRBV28, the J gene TRBJ1-5; 7 bases match TRBD1. The junction had 8 bases not matched to a gene; V was cut back by 5 bases and J by 4 bases. The germline V gene encodes CDR1 MDHEN and CDR2 SYDVKM. There are 15 residues in the CDR3. This CDR3 reads CASSGLGQFNQPQHF. The CDR3 DNA reads TGTGCCAGCAGTGGCCTGGGACAGTTTAATCAGCCCCAGCATTTT.

J is TRBJ1-5 and V is TRBV18; D gene unclear. The CDR3 length is 14 residues. The V end lost 2 bases, the J end lost 4 bases, and 9 bases lay between the germline ends. Germline V lookup: CDR1 KGHSH, CDR2 LQKENI. The CDR3 DNA reads TGTGCCAGCTCACCAACCCAGACTAATCAGCCCCAGCATTTT. Protein: CASSPTQTNQPQHF.

This chain uses TRBV5-1 with TRBJ2-1, with 13 bases lining up with TRBD2. The CDR3 totals 20 residues. In germline, CDR1 is SGHRS, CDR2 YFSETQ. Trimming cost V 0 bases and J 2 bases; bases outside gene matches: 11. In DNA form, the CDR3 reads TGCGCCAGCAGCTTGGTCAGGACTAGCGGGAGTACTTACCCCTACAATGAGCAGTTCTTC. Protein product: CASSLVRTSGSTYPYNEQFF. Complete variable domain (other parts from reference TRBV5-1 and TRBJ2-1): KAGVTQTPRYLIKTRGQQVTLSCSPISGHRSVSWYQQTPGQGLQFLFEYFSETQRNKGNFPGRFSGRQFSNSRSEMNVSTLELGDSALYLCASSLVRTSGSTYPYNEQFFGPGTRLTVL.

The chain joins TRBV11-2 to TRBJ1-3, with 8 bases lining up with TRBD1. This CDR3 comprises 15 residues. Germline assignment: CDR1 SGHAT and CDR2 FQNNGV. V lost 0 bases to trimming and J lost 2 bases; unmatched junction nucleotides: 0. CDR3 in DNA: TGTGCCAGCAGCTTAGAGACAGGGGCTGGAAACACCATATATTTT. It encodes CASSLETGAGNTIYF.

V is TRBV18 and J is TRBJ1-5; D might be TRBD1 (5 bases). Germline-derived CDR1 and CDR2 are KGHSH and LQKENI. V was pared by 2 bases and J by 2 bases, with 13 bases between. The CDR3 extends over 16 amino acids. CDR3 region: CASSPFDSWGNQPQHF. The CDR3 nucleotides are TGTGCCAGCTCACCATTTGACAGCTGGGGCAATCAGCCCCAGCATTTT.

The rearrangement joins TRBV5-1 to TRBJ1-2; 9 nucleotides agree with TRBD1. The CDR3 runs 16 residues. With V trimmed by 3 bases and J by 3 bases, 9 bases remained unmatched. The germline CDR1 and CDR2 sequences are SGHRS and YFSETQ. The CDR3 DNA is TGCGCCAGCAGCTGGGGGAACAGGGGGCTGGACTATGGCTACACCTTC. This translates into CASSWGNRGLDYGYTF. Complete variable domain (other parts from reference TRBV5-1 and TRBJ1-2): KAGVTQTPRYLIKTRGQQVTLSCSPISGHRSVSWYQQTPGQGLQFLFEYFSETQRNKGNFPGRFSGRQFSNSRSEMNVSTLELGDSALYLCASSWGNRGLDYGYTFGSGTRLTVV.

V and J are TRBV29-1 and TRBJ2-7, with a weak D call TRBD1 (5 bases). CDR3 size: 12 residues. Germline CDR1 SQVTM, CDR2 ANQGSEA. V was clipped by 7 bases and J by 4 bases, with 14 bases between them. CDR3 sequence: CSAVTASYEQYF. The CDR3 nucleotides read TGCAGCGCCGTGACAGCTAGTTACGAGCAGTACTTC.

The V gene is TRBV11-2, the J gene TRBJ2-1, with 8 bases fitting TRBD2. The CDR3 runs 15 residues. V dropped 2 bases and J dropped 4; count of bases not matched to a gene: 4. Germline V gives CDR1 SGHAT, CDR2 FQNNGV. The DNA of the CDR3 is TGTGCCAGCAGCTTAACTAGCGGCCGGTACAATGAGCAGTTCTTC. Its translation is CASSLTSGRYNEQFF.

Concerning this clone itself: Other nucleotide sequences from this sample produce the same CDR3. V usage is TRBV7-3 and J usage is TRBJ2-3; 8 nucleotides agree with TRBD2. Germline V gene lookup returns CDR1 SGHTA and CDR2 FQGTGA. This CDR3 spans 15 amino acids. Germline trimming cut 5 bases from V and 2 bases from J; bases unmatched to any gene: 6. This chain's CDR3 is CASSLGGVSTDTQYF. Written as DNA, the CDR3 is TGTGCCAGCAGCCTCGGGGGGGTTTCCACAGATACGCAGTATTTT.

This clone turned up a few times. The rearrangement links TRBV18 to TRBJ1-3; D perhaps matches TRBD1 (5 bases). The ends were cut back, 1 base at V and 4 bases at J, with 11 bases in the middle. CDR3 length: 15 amino acids. CDR1 and CDR2 (germline): KGHSH, LQKENI. The CDR3: CASSPLSRAGNTIYF. DNA of the CDR3: TGTGCCAGCTCACCACTGTCCAGGGCGGGAAACACCATATATTTT.

This chain uses TRBV27 with TRBJ2-5, with 9 bases that match TRBD2. The CDR3 is 15 amino acids. With 5 bases clipped from V and 4 bases from J, the junction kept 8 bases outside the gene matches. Per germline, CDR1 MNHEY and CDR2 SMNVEV (reference sequence). CDR3 residues: CASSLNLLAGETQYF. The DNA of the CDR3 is TGTGCCAGCAGTCTAAACCTACTAGCGGGAGAGACCCAGTACTTC.

In regard to this clone: This sample also contains other DNA sequences that code for the same CDR3. The chain uses TRBV27 and TRBJ2-3; 10 bases align to TRBD2. With V trimmed by 6 bases and J by 2 bases, 5 bases remained unmatched. The germline V gene encodes CDR1 MNHEY and CDR2 SMNVEV (reference sequence). The CDR3 totals 15 residues. The CDR3 reads CASSRTSGYTDTQYF. The CDR3, as DNA: TGTGCCAGCAGCAGGACTAGCGGATACACAGATACGCAGTATTTT.

This chain connects TRBV28 to TRBJ1-5; D is ambiguous. Germline CDR1 reads MDHEN; CDR2 reads SYDVKM. The CDR3 loop spans 11 amino acids. Trimming removed 8 bases at V and 1 base at J, with 3 bases between. The CDR3 DNA reads as TGTGCCAGCCAGAGCAATCAGCCCCAGCATTTT. This encodes CASQSNQPQHF. The full variable domain, completed using reference TRBV28 and TRBJ1-5, is DVKVTQSSRYLVKRTGEKVFLECVQDMDHENMFWYRQDPGLGLRLIYFSYDVKMKEKGDIPEGYSVSREKKERFSLILESASTNQTSMYLCASQSNQPQHFGDGTRLSIL.

The V call is TRBV19, the J call TRBJ1-5, with TRBD1 matching 11 bases. CDR3 length: 17 residues. V gave up 8 bases and J gave up 6 bases; unmatched junction bases: 15. Germline V gene sequence: CDR1 LNHDA, CDR2 SQIVND (reference sequence). DNA of the CDR3: TGTGCCAGTTTCCGAGGGACAGGGGGATCAAGCGGTCAGCCCCAGCATTTT. Translation gives CASFRGTGGSSGQPQHF.

This clone was picked up a small number of times. The chain is built from TRBV4-2 and TRBJ2-1; the match to TRBD2 covers 10 bases. This CDR3 region has 14 residues. J lost 10 bases, V lost 0 bases, and 3 bases had no gene match. Per the germline V gene, CDR1 is LGHNA and CDR2 is YNFKEQ. CDR3 nucleotides: TGTGCCAGCAGCCAAGATGAGCGGGGGGGCGAGCAGTTCTTC. Translated: CASSQDERGGEQFF.

The rearrangement uses TRBV3-1 (or the pseudogene TRBV3-2) and TRBJ1-5; 9 bases are a match to TRBD1. This CDR3 comprises 16 residues. V lost 0 bases to trimming and J lost 3 bases; unmatched junction nucleotides: 3. CDR1 is LGHDT, CDR2 YNNKEL, per germline (reference sequence). CDR3 in amino acids: CASSQETGGINQPQHF. CDR3 DNA: TGTGCCAGCAGCCAAGAAACAGGGGGCATCAATCAGCCCCAGCATTTT.

J is TRBJ2-3 and V is TRBV27; 7 bases are shared with TRBD1. Per the germline V gene, CDR1 is MNHEY and CDR2 is SMNVEV (reference sequence). The junction had 5 bases not matched to a gene; V was cut back by 6 bases and J by 2 bases. The CDR3 contains 14 residues. Here the CDR3 reads CASRPGQATDTQYF. CDR3 sequence (DNA): TGTGCCAGCAGACCCGGACAGGCCACAGATACGCAGTATTTT.

This sequence joins TRBV5-5 and TRBJ2-5, with D possibly TRBD2 on 5 matching bases. The CDR3 runs to 14 residues. Germline CDR1 reads SGHKS; CDR2 reads YYEKEE (reference sequence). V was cut by 4 bases and J by 1 base, with 11 bases left in between. CDR3 DNA: TGTGCCAGCAGCCTACCGGGATCCCAAGAGACCCAGTACTTC. Translating gives CASSLPGSQETQYF.